Listed below are T cell receptor beta chains from one sample, sequenced in a study of control samples from healthy donors and cancer patients. Produced via immunoSEQ multiplex PCR; TCRdb's table is partial and in-frame only. The data contain more than 95,000 clones, approximately 90% of them singletons. Sequencing was performed on PBMCs. Receptors were obtained from a man between 60 and 75 years old with lung cancer. The CDR3 runs from the conserved cysteine through the conserved F or W. A D gene is named only where the DNA matches it firmly. The size entry is marked missing in some rows and otherwise reads once, few, many or a size class.

clone_size	v_call	j_call	d_call	cdr3_nt	cdr3_aa
few	TRBV27	TRBJ1-3	-	TGTGCCAGCAGTAGATCCGTTCCAGCTGGAAACACCATATATTTT	CASSRSVPAGNTIYF
-	TRBV5-8	TRBJ2-2	-	TGTGCCAGCAGCCGAGGGATTGGAGCGGGGAACACCGGGGAGCTGTTTTTT	CASSRGIGAGNTGELFF
-	TRBV7-6	TRBJ1-1	TRBD1	TGTGCCAGCAGCCTGGGGACAGGGGCGGTCACTGAAGCTTTCTTT	CASSLGTGAVTEAFF
-	TRBV18	TRBJ2-7	-	TGTGCCAGCTCACCCCCCCAGAGGACCATGCAGTACTTC	CASSPPQRTMQYF
once	TRBV4-1	TRBJ1-2	TRBD1	TGCGCCAGCAGCCAAGGACAGGGAGTGAACTATGGCTACACCTTC	CASSQGQGVNYGYTF
-	TRBV5-5	TRBJ1-1	-	TGTGCCAGCAGCTTGGGGCTGCGGGGGGGTACTGAAGCTTTCTTT	CASSLGLRGGTEAFF
-	TRBV7-3	TRBJ1-1	-	TGTGCCAGCAGCTTAAGGTCAGGGACCGGCGCGAACACTGAAGCTTTCTTT	CASSLRSGTGANTEAFF
once	TRBV24-1	TRBJ2-2	TRBD1	TGTGCCACCAGTGACTTTGGACAGGGCGGTGTCGGGGAGCTGTTTTTT	CATSDFGQGGVGELFF
-	TRBV4-1	TRBJ1-4	-	TGCGCCAGCAGCCAAGATCCCTTTCCGGGACGGGAAGATGAAAAACTGTTTTTT	CASSQDPFPGREDEKLFF
few	TRBV9	TRBJ2-3	-	TGTGCCAGCAGCGCTCTCAACACAGATACGCAGTATTTT	CASSALNTDTQYF
-	TRBV5-4	TRBJ2-6	-	TGTGCCAGCAGCAGTGGGCGGGCGGATGCTGGGGCCAACGTCCTGACTTTC	CASSSGRADAGANVLTF
once	TRBV5-6	TRBJ1-3	TRBD1	TGTGCCAGCAGCTTCGGGACAGGGTTCTCTGGAAACACCATATATTTT	CASSFGTGFSGNTIYF
-	TRBV25-1	TRBJ1-3	-	TGTGCCAGCAGCCGCGGGAGTTCAGGAAACACCATATATTTT	CASSRGSSGNTIYF
-	TRBV12-5	TRBJ1-5	TRBD1	TGTGCTAGTGGTTTGGCCTCGGGACAGGGGGACGATCAGCCCCAGCATTTT	CASGLASGQGDDQPQHF
few	TRBV5-1	TRBJ1-5	-	TGCGCCAGCAGCTTGGGGGGGAATAGCAATCAGCCCCAGCATTTT	CASSLGGNSNQPQHF
-	TRBV7-9	TRBJ1-1	-	TGTGCCAGCAGCTTTCTGGAGAACACTGAAGCTTTCTTT	CASSFLENTEAFF
-	TRBV30	TRBJ1-1	TRBD1	TGTGCCTGGATTCGGACAGGGGGCTTTGAAGCTTTCTTT	CAWIRTGGFEAFF
-	TRBV7-3	TRBJ1-2	-	TGTGCCAGCAGCCCACAGACAGCTAACTATGGCTACACCTTC	CASSPQTANYGYTF
-	TRBV5-5	TRBJ1-2	-	TGTGCCAGCAGCGTTGGGACATCAGCTAACTATGGCTACACCTTC	CASSVGTSANYGYTF
-	TRBV6-6	TRBJ1-1	-	TGTGCCAGCAGGGATCGGGACAATGAAGCTTTCTTT	CASRDRDNEAFF
-	TRBV3-1/TRBV3-2	TRBJ1-2	-	TGTGCCAGCAGCCATCAAGGTAGAACGCAACGCTATGGCTACACCTTC	CASSHQGRTQRYGYTF
-	TRBV2	TRBJ1-6	-	TGTGCCAGCAGTGAAGCGCTTCGGGGCGGGAATTCACCCCTCCACTTT	CASSEALRGGNSPLHF
once	TRBV10-1	TRBJ2-5	-	TGCGCCAGCAGTGAGTCAAGGGGGACCACCCAGTACTTC	CASSESRGTTQYF
-	TRBV30	TRBJ1-2	-	TGTGCCTGGAGTCGAGGGTTCGACTATGGCTACACCTTC	CAWSRGFDYGYTF
-	TRBV30	TRBJ2-7	TRBD1	TGTGCCTGGAGTGTGCCGGGACAGGGGTCCTACGAGCAGTACTTC	CAWSVPGQGSYEQYF
few	TRBV5-1	TRBJ2-3	TRBD2	TGCGCCAGCAGCCGGACTAGCGGGGGGGCCCCAGATACGCAGTATTTT	CASSRTSGGAPDTQYF
-	TRBV7-9	TRBJ1-1	-	TGTGCCAGCAGCTTCTGGACGGCGGAAAGAGAAGCTTTCTTT	CASSFWTAEREAFF
-	TRBV30	TRBJ2-5	TRBD1	TGTGCCTGGAGTGTTCCTGGGACAGGGGGCTTCCAGTACTTC	CAWSVPGTGGFQYF